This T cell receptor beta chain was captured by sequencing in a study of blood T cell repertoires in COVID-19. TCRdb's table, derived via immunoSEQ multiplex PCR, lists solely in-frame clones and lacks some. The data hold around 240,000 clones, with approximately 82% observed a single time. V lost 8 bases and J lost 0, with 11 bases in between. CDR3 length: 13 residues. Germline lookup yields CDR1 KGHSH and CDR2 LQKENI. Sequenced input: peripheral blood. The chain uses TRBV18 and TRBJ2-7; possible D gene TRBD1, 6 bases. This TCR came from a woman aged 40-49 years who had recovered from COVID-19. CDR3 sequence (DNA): TGTGCCAGCCGGGACACCAACTCCTACGAGCAGTACTTC. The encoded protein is CASRDTNSYEQYF. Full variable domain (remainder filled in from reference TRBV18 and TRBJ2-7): NAGVMQNPRHLVRRRGQEARLRCSPMKGHSHVYWYRQLPEEGLKFMVYLQKENIIDESGMPKERFSAEFPKEGPSILRIQQVVRGDSAAYFCASRDTNSYEQYFGPGTRLTVT.